These T cell receptor beta chains were read from a single sample in a study of long-term antiretroviral therapy in people with HIV. The protocol was immunoSEQ multiplex PCR, while the TCRdb copy is restricted to in-frame clones and leaves out a portion. The table includes 15,000 to 20,000 clones, roughly 83% detected once. The sequenced sample was unsorted PBMCs, obtained 0.9 years after starting antiretroviral therapy. The receptors here all came from a man between 18 and 35 years old with HIV. Each CDR3 is given with its conserved first and last residue. The order of the fields is J gene, V gene, D gene, clone size, CDR3 DNA, CDR3 protein. The D gene is left open where the match is weak. Not all rows give a size; the values are once, few, many and, for expanded clones, a class.

J gene: TRBJ2-1; V gene: TRBV5-6; D gene: -; clone size: -; CDR3 DNA: TGTGCCAGCAGCTTGGTTGACGGGAACAATGAGCAGTTCTTC; CDR3 protein: CASSLVDGNNEQFF
J gene: TRBJ2-1; V gene: TRBV7-9; D gene: -; clone size: -; CDR3 DNA: TGTGCCAGCAGCTTCTTTAGTACCGGCGGCAATGAGCAGTTCTTC; CDR3 protein: CASSFFSTGGNEQFF
J gene: TRBJ2-7; V gene: TRBV18; D gene: -; clone size: -; CDR3 DNA: TGTGCCAGCTCACCGGGCTTAATGGACGAGCAGTACTTC; CDR3 protein: CASSPGLMDEQYF
J gene: TRBJ2-2; V gene: TRBV7-6; D gene: -; clone size: -; CDR3 DNA: TGTGCCAGCAGCCCTACCGGGAACTCGAACACCGGGGAGCTGTTTTTT; CDR3 protein: CASSPTGNSNTGELFF
J gene: TRBJ2-5; V gene: TRBV7-2; D gene: -; clone size: -; CDR3 DNA: TGTGCCAGCAGCTTACCACCGGGCCAAGAGACCCAGTACTTC; CDR3 protein: CASSLPPGQETQYF
J gene: TRBJ1-4; V gene: TRBV4-1; D gene: -; clone size: -; CDR3 DNA: TGCGCCAGCAGCCAAGAACGGGGGCTCGGATTCAATGAAAAACTGTTTTTT; CDR3 protein: CASSQERGLGFNEKLFF
J gene: TRBJ1-4; V gene: TRBV5-1; D gene: TRBD1; clone size: -; CDR3 DNA: TGCGCATCTCGGGGGACAGCTAATGAAAAACTGTTTTTT; CDR3 protein: CASRGTANEKLFF
J gene: TRBJ1-6; V gene: TRBV15; D gene: -; clone size: -; CDR3 DNA: TGTGCCACCAGCAGAGACTTAGGGGGGTCACCCCTCCACTTT; CDR3 protein: CATSRDLGGSPLHF
J gene: TRBJ2-3; V gene: TRBV13; D gene: TRBD2; clone size: -; CDR3 DNA: TGTGCCAGCAGCTTAGATGGCAGCGGGGGAGTTTCTAGGCAGTATTTT; CDR3 protein: CASSLDGSGGVSRQYF
J gene: TRBJ2-5; V gene: TRBV5-1; D gene: -; clone size: -; CDR3 DNA: TGCGCCAGCAGCTCCTTAGCGTATGAGACCCAGTACTTC; CDR3 protein: CASSSLAYETQYF
J gene: TRBJ2-5; V gene: TRBV6-6; D gene: -; clone size: -; CDR3 DNA: TGTGCCAGCAGTTACTGGGACAAGGAGACCCAGTACTTC; CDR3 protein: CASSYWDKETQYF
J gene: TRBJ1-2; V gene: TRBV19; D gene: -; clone size: -; CDR3 DNA: TGTGCCAGTAGCTATCCCGGGGGGTCTAATGGCTACACCTTC; CDR3 protein: CASSYPGGSNGYTF
J gene: TRBJ2-2; V gene: TRBV7-2; D gene: TRBD2; clone size: few; CDR3 DNA: TGTGCCAGCAGCTTAGCATCTAGCGGGGGGCTACGGAACACCGGGGAGCTGTTTTTT; CDR3 protein: CASSLASSGGLRNTGELFF
J gene: TRBJ2-7; V gene: TRBV30; D gene: -; clone size: -; CDR3 DNA: TGTGCCTGGAGTGTAGGAGGATTGGGAAGCGAGCAGTACTTC; CDR3 protein: CAWSVGGLGSEQYF
J gene: TRBJ2-6; V gene: TRBV19; D gene: -; clone size: -; CDR3 DNA: TGTGCCAGTACGGGGATCTCTGGGGCCAACGTCCTGACTTTC; CDR3 protein: CASTGISGANVLTF
J gene: TRBJ2-7; V gene: TRBV18; D gene: -; clone size: -; CDR3 DNA: TGTGCCAGCTCACCGGATAAGGGGCAGGGTACCTACGAGCAGTACTTC; CDR3 protein: CASSPDKGQGTYEQYF
J gene: TRBJ1-2; V gene: TRBV6-1; D gene: -; clone size: -; CDR3 DNA: TGTGCCAGCAGTGTTGTTCGTTCAGGCTACACCTTC; CDR3 protein: CASSVVRSGYTF
J gene: TRBJ1-3; V gene: TRBV18; D gene: TRBD1; clone size: -; CDR3 DNA: TGTGCCAGCTCGCTCAGAACAGGGGAAGAATCTGGAAACACCATATATTTT; CDR3 protein: CASSLRTGEESGNTIYF
J gene: TRBJ2-1; V gene: TRBV7-6; D gene: -; clone size: -; CDR3 DNA: TGTGCCAGCAGCCCCTTCCTGGGCAGGATTAATGAGCAGTTCTTC; CDR3 protein: CASSPFLGRINEQFF
J gene: TRBJ1-1; V gene: TRBV5-4; D gene: -; clone size: -; CDR3 DNA: TGTGCCAGCAGCTTGGCTCAGGTCGCTTTCTTT; CDR3 protein: CASSLAQVAFF
J gene: TRBJ2-5; V gene: TRBV5-1; D gene: -; clone size: -; CDR3 DNA: TGCGCCAGCAGCTTGGTACAAGAGACCCAGTACTTC; CDR3 protein: CASSLVQETQYF
J gene: TRBJ1-6; V gene: TRBV2; D gene: -; clone size: -; CDR3 DNA: TGTGCCAGCAAGTTAGGGGAGTATGGGAATTCACCCCTCCACTTT; CDR3 protein: CASKLGEYGNSPLHF
J gene: TRBJ2-2; V gene: TRBV5-6; D gene: -; clone size: -; CDR3 DNA: TGTGCCAGCAGCTTCGCGGGACGGGGGGCCGTCGGGGAGCTGTTTTTT; CDR3 protein: CASSFAGRGAVGELFF
J gene: TRBJ2-2; V gene: TRBV4-1; D gene: TRBD1; clone size: -; CDR3 DNA: TGCGCCAGCAGTCAGACAGGGGGCAACACCGGGGAGCTGTTTTTT; CDR3 protein: CASSQTGGNTGELFF
J gene: TRBJ1-4; V gene: TRBV18; D gene: -; clone size: -; CDR3 DNA: TGTGCCAGCTCACCACTTGTCCGGTCAACTAATGAAAAACTGTTTTTT; CDR3 protein: CASSPLVRSTNEKLFF
J gene: TRBJ1-5; V gene: TRBV6-5; D gene: -; clone size: -; CDR3 DNA: TGTGCCAGCAGCCAGGACCTCAATCAGCCCCAGCATTTT; CDR3 protein: CASSQDLNQPQHF
J gene: TRBJ1-4; V gene: TRBV4-1; D gene: -; clone size: -; CDR3 DNA: TGCGCCAGCAGCAATTGGGCAGAAAAACTGTTTTTT; CDR3 protein: CASSNWAEKLFF
J gene: TRBJ2-2; V gene: TRBV5-4; D gene: TRBD1; clone size: -; CDR3 DNA: TGTGCCAGCAGTTCTAAGGGGACAGGGGGTACCGGGGAGCTGTTTTTT; CDR3 protein: CASSSKGTGGTGELFF
J gene: TRBJ2-7; V gene: TRBV2; D gene: -; clone size: once; CDR3 DNA: TGTGCCAGTAATTTACGCCCAGGGAACGAGCAGTACTTC; CDR3 protein: CASNLRPGNEQYF
J gene: TRBJ1-2; V gene: TRBV15; D gene: -; clone size: -; CDR3 DNA: TGTGCCACCAGCAAACGGGACGCTGCTAACTATGGCTACACCTTC; CDR3 protein: CATSKRDAANYGYTF
J gene: TRBJ1-6; V gene: TRBV7-9; D gene: -; clone size: -; CDR3 DNA: TGTGCCAGCAGCTTAGAGGGCCCGGGGGTAGGTAATTCACCCCTCCACTTT; CDR3 protein: CASSLEGPGVGNSPLHF
J gene: TRBJ2-5; V gene: TRBV4-1; D gene: -; clone size: -; CDR3 DNA: TGCGCCAGCAGCCAAGGAGACAGCCAAGAGACCCAGTACTTC; CDR3 protein: CASSQGDSQETQYF
J gene: TRBJ1-2; V gene: TRBV28; D gene: -; clone size: -; CDR3 DNA: TGTGCCAGCAGTTTATCTAGGGTCTATGGCTACACCTTC; CDR3 protein: CASSLSRVYGYTF
J gene: TRBJ2-3; V gene: TRBV9; D gene: -; clone size: -; CDR3 DNA: TGTGCCAGCAGCTACGGGGGTGGGGGAACAGATACGCAGTATTTT; CDR3 protein: CASSYGGGGTDTQYF
J gene: TRBJ2-1; V gene: TRBV7-9; D gene: -; clone size: few; CDR3 DNA: TGTGCCAGCAGCAAGGACCGATTAAGCTCCTACAATGAGCAGTTCTTC; CDR3 protein: CASSKDRLSSYNEQFF
J gene: TRBJ1-2; V gene: TRBV10-2; D gene: -; clone size: -; CDR3 DNA: TGCGCCAGCTGGGACCCAGGCTATGGCTACACCTTC; CDR3 protein: CASWDPGYGYTF
J gene: TRBJ1-2; V gene: TRBV5-1; D gene: TRBD1; clone size: -; CDR3 DNA: TGCGCCAGCAGCCTCGGACAGGGTCTATATGGCTACACCTTC; CDR3 protein: CASSLGQGLYGYTF
J gene: TRBJ2-1; V gene: TRBV9; D gene: TRBD2; clone size: -; CDR3 DNA: TGTGCCAGCAGCGTAGAACTAGCGGGGGGGAATGAGCAGTTCTTC; CDR3 protein: CASSVELAGGNEQFF
J gene: TRBJ1-2; V gene: TRBV6-4; D gene: -; clone size: -; CDR3 DNA: TGTGCCAGCAGTGACTCTGCAGAAGGGTATGGCTACACCTTC; CDR3 protein: CASSDSAEGYGYTF
J gene: TRBJ2-1; V gene: TRBV9; D gene: -; clone size: -; CDR3 DNA: TGTGCCAGCAGCGTAGGAGGCGGGAAGAACAATGAGCAGTTCTTC; CDR3 protein: CASSVGGGKNNEQFF
J gene: TRBJ1-1; V gene: TRBV2; D gene: -; clone size: -; CDR3 DNA: TGTGCCAGCATCGGTCCCCCGAACACTGAAGCTTTCTTT; CDR3 protein: CASIGPPNTEAFF
J gene: TRBJ2-7; V gene: TRBV11-2; D gene: -; clone size: few; CDR3 DNA: TGTGCCAGCAGCTCCCTGGGACCTAGGGAGCAGTACTTC; CDR3 protein: CASSSLGPREQYF
J gene: TRBJ2-7; V gene: TRBV11-1; D gene: -; clone size: once; CDR3 DNA: TGTGCCAGCAGGTTCCAGGGGGGCGAGCAGTACTTC; CDR3 protein: CASRFQGGEQYF
J gene: TRBJ2-5; V gene: TRBV2; D gene: -; clone size: -; CDR3 DNA: TGTGCCAGCATCTACCAGGGGAACCACCAAGAGACCCAGTACTTC; CDR3 protein: CASIYQGNHQETQYF
J gene: TRBJ2-4; V gene: TRBV5-1; D gene: TRBD2; clone size: -; CDR3 DNA: TGCGCCAGCAGCTTGTATACCCCTAGCGGGGGGGCAGAGAACATTCAGTACTTC; CDR3 protein: CASSLYTPSGGAENIQYF
J gene: TRBJ2-6; V gene: TRBV5-1; D gene: TRBD1; clone size: -; CDR3 DNA: TGCGCCAGCAGCCGACCGGGACAGGGGGCAGGTGGGGCCAACGTCCTGACTTTC; CDR3 protein: CASSRPGQGAGGANVLTF
J gene: TRBJ1-3; V gene: TRBV30; D gene: -; clone size: -; CDR3 DNA: TGTGCCTGGAGTGATGGGGCCCAACATGGGAGGATCAGAAACACCATATATTTT; CDR3 protein: CAWSDGAQHGRIRNTIYF
J gene: TRBJ2-4; V gene: TRBV10-1; D gene: -; clone size: -; CDR3 DNA: TGCGCCAGCAGTGAGTCGGGGAGCATTAACATTCAGTACTTC; CDR3 protein: CASSESGSINIQYF
J gene: TRBJ2-7; V gene: TRBV11-2; D gene: -; clone size: -; CDR3 DNA: TGTGCCAGCAGCTTATTCCAGGGGCCGTCCTACGAGCAGTACTTC; CDR3 protein: CASSLFQGPSYEQYF
J gene: TRBJ2-1; V gene: TRBV5-1; D gene: -; clone size: -; CDR3 DNA: TGCGCCAGCAGCTTGGTGTTCGCCAATGAGCAGTTCTTC; CDR3 protein: CASSLVFANEQFF
J gene: TRBJ2-2; V gene: TRBV19; D gene: -; clone size: -; CDR3 DNA: TGTGCCAGTAGTATGATAGGGGCCGGGGAGCTGTTTTTT; CDR3 protein: CASSMIGAGELFF
J gene: TRBJ1-2; V gene: TRBV7-2; D gene: -; clone size: -; CDR3 DNA: TGTGCCAGCTTGAATCTCTATGGCTACACCTTC; CDR3 protein: CASLNLYGYTF
J gene: TRBJ2-1; V gene: TRBV27; D gene: TRBD1; clone size: -; CDR3 DNA: TGTGCCAGCAGGACCAGACAGGGCGCGTCGAATGAGCAGTTCTTC; CDR3 protein: CASRTRQGASNEQFF
J gene: TRBJ2-7; V gene: TRBV5-4; D gene: -; clone size: -; CDR3 DNA: TGTGCCAGCAGCTCGGGGGGACAGGCTTCCTACGAGCAGTACTTC; CDR3 protein: CASSSGGQASYEQYF
J gene: TRBJ1-6; V gene: TRBV27; D gene: -; clone size: -; CDR3 DNA: TGTGCCAGCAGTGTTACAGGGCTACCTAATTCACCCCTCCACTTT; CDR3 protein: CASSVTGLPNSPLHF
J gene: TRBJ2-3; V gene: TRBV5-1; D gene: -; clone size: -; CDR3 DNA: TGCGCCAGCAGCCCGGCGGATGGGGCGGCAGATACGCAGTATTTT; CDR3 protein: CASSPADGAADTQYF
J gene: TRBJ2-7; V gene: TRBV19; D gene: -; clone size: -; CDR3 DNA: TGTGCCAGTAGTCAATCCTACGGGAGCTACGAGCAGTACTTC; CDR3 protein: CASSQSYGSYEQYF